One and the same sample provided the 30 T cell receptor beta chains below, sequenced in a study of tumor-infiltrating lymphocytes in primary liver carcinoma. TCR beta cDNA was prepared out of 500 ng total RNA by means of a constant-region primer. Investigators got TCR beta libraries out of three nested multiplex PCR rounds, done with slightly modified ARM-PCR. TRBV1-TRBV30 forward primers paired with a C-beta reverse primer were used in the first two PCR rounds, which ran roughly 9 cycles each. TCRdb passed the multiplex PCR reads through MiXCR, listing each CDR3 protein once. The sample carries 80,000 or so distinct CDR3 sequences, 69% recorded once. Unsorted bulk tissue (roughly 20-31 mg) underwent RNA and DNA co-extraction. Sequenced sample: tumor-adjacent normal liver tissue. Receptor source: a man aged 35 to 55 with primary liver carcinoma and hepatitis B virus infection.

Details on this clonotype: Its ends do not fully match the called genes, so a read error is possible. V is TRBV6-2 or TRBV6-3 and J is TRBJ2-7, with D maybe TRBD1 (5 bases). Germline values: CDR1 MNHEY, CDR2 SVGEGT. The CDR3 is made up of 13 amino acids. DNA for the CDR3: TGTGCCAGCAGTTTCGACAGCTCCCACGAGCAGTACTTC. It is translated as CASSFDSSHEQYF.

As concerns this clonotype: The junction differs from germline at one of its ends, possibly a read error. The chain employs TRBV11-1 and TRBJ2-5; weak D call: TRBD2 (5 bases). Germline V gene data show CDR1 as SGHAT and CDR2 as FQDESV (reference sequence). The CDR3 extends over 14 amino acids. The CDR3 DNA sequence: TGTGTCAGCAGTGGAGAGGTGGAGGTGGCGACCCAGTACTTC. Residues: CVSSGEVEVATQYF.

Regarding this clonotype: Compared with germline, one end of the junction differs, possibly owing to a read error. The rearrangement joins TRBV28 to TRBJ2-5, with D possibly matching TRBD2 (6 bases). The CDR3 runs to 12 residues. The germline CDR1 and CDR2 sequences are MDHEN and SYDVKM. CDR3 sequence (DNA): TGTGCCAGCAGCCCACGGGCGGGGACCCCGTACTTC. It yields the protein CASSPRAGTPYF. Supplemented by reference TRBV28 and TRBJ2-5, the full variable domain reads DVKVTQSSRYLVKRTGEKVFLECVQDMDHENMFWYRQDPGLGLRLIYFSYDVKMKEKGDIPEGYSVSREKKERFSLILESASTNQTSMYLCASSPRAGTPYFGPGTRLLVL.

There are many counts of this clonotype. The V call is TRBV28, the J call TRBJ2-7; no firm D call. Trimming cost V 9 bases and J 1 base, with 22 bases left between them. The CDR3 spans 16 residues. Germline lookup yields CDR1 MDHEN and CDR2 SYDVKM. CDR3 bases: TGTGCCAGTAGGACGCCCCTCCAGAGTCGTTCCTACGAGCAGTACTTC. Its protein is CASRTPLQSRSYEQYF.

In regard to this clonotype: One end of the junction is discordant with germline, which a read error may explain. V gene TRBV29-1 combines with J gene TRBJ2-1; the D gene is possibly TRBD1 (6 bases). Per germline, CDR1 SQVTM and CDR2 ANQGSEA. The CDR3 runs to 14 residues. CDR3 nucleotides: TGCAGTGATTTGGACAGCCCCCCCTACAATGAGCAGTCCTTC. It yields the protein CSDLDSPPYNEQSF.

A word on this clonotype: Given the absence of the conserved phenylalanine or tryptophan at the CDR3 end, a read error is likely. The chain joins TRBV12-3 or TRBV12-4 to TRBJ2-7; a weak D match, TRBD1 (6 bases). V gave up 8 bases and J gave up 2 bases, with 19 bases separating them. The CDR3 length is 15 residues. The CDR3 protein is CASRLRDTNTYEQYL. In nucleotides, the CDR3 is TGTGCCAGCCGGCTAAGGGACACAAATACCTACGAGCAGTACCTC.

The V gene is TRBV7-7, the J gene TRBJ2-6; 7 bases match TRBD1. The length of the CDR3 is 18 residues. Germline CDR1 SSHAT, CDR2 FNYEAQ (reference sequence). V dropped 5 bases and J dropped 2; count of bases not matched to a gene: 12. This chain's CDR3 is CASSPGTAKGAGANVLTF. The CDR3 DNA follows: TGTGCCAGCAGCCCGGGGACAGCGAAAGGAGCTGGGGCCAACGTCCTGACTTTC.

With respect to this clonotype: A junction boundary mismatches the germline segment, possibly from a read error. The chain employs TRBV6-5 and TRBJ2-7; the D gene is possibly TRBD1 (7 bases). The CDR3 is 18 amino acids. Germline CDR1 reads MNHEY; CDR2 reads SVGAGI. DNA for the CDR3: TGTGCCAGCAGTTACTCAGGAGGGGGCCGCTCTGAAATCTACGGGCAGTATTTC. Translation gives CASSYSGGGRSEIYGQYF.

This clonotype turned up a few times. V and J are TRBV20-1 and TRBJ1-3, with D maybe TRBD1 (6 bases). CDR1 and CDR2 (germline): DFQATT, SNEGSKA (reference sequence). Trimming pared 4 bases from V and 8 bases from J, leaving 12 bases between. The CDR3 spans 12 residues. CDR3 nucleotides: TGCAGTGCTAAGGGGGGTCGGGACACCATATATTTT. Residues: CSAKGGRDTIYF.

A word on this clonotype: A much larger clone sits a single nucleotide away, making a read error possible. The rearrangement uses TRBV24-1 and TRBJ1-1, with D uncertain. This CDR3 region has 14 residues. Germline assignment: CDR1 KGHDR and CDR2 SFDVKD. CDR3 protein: CVTREGLDDTEAFF. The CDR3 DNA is TGTGTCACCCGGGAAGGGCTGGACGACACTGAAGCTTTCTTT.

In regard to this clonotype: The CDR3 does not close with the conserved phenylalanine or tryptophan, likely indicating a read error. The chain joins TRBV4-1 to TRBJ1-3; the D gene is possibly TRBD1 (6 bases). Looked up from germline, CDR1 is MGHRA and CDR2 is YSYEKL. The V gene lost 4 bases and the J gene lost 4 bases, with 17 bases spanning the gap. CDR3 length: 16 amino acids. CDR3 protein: CASSPRQDFSGNTIYL. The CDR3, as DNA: TGCGCCAGCAGCCCCCGACAGGACTTTTCAGGAAACACCATATATCTT.

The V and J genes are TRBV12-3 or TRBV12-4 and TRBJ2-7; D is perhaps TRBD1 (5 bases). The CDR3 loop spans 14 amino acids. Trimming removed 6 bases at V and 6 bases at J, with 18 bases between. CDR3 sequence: CASSPLPTGIEQYF. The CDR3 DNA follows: TGTGCCAGCAGCCCATTGCCCACAGGTATCGAGCAGTACTTC.

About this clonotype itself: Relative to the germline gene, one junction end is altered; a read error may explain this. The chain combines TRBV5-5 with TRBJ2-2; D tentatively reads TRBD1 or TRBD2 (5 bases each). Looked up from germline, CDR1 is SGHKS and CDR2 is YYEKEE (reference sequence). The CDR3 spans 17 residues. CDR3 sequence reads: CVSSLGVSTLDTGELFF. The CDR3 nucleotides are TGTGTCAGCAGCTTGGGGGTTTCCACGCTCGACACCGGGGAGCTGTTTTTT.

CDR3 nucleotides: TGTGCCAGCAGGGAATTTGGGGTGACAGGGCGCGCTGGAAACACCATATATTTT. Protein: CASREFGVTGRAGNTIYF. The J gene is TRBJ1-3, the V gene TRBV2; 7 positions agree with TRBD1. Germline values: CDR1 SNHLY, CDR2 FYNNEI. V trimming: 6 bases; J trimming: 2 bases; junction bases outside the gene matches: 16. The CDR3 runs to 18 residues.

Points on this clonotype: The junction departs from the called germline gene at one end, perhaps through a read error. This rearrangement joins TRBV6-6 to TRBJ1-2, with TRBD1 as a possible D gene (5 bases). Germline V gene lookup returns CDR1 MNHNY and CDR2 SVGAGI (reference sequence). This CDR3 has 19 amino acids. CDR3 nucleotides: TGTGCCACCACTCACGAAACGTATAGGACAACGAAAGGCTGCTATAGCTACACCTTC. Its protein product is CATTHETYRTTKGCYSYTF.

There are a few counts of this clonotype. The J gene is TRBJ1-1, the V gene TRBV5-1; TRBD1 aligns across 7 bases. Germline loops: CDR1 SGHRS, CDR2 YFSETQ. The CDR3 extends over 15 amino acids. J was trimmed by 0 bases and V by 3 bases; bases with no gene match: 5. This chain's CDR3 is CASSSRQGLNTEAFF. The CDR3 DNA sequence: TGCGCCAGCAGCTCCCGACAGGGACTGAACACTGAAGCTTTCTTT.

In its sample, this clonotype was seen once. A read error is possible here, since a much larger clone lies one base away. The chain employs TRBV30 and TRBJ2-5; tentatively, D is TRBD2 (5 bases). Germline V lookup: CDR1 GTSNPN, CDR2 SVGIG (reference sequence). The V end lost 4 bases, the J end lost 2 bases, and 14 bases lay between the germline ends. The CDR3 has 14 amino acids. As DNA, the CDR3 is TGTGCCTGGATCAATCGGGCGGGTCAAGAGACCCAGTACTTC. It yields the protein CAWINRAGQETQYF.

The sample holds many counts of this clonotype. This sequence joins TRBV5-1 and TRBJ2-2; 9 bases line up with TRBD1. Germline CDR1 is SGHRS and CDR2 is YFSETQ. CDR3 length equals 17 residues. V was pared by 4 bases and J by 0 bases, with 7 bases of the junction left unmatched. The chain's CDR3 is CASSAIQGAANTGELFF. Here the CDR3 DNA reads TGCGCCAGCAGCGCAATACAGGGGGCAGCGAACACCGGGGAGCTGTTTTTT.

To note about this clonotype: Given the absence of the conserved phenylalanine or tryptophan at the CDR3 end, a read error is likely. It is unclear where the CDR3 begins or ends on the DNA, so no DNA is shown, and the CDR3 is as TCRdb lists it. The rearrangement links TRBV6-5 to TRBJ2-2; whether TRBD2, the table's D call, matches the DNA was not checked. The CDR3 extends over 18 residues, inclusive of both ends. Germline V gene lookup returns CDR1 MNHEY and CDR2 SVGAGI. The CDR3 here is CASPKRLAGVPRTGELFS.

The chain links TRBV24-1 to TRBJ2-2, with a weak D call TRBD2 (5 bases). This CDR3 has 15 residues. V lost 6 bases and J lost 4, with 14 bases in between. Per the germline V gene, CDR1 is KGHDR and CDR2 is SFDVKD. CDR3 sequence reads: CATSSQWEPTGELFF. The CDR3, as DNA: TGTGCCACCAGTTCTCAGTGGGAGCCCACCGGGGAGCTGTTTTTT.

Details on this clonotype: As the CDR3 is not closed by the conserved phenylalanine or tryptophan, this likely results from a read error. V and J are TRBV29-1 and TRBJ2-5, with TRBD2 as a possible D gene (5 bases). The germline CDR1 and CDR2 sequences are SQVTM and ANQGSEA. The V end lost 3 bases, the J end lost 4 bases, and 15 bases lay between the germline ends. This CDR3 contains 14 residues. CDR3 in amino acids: CSVEPSGSTETQYS. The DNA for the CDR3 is TGCAGCGTTGAGCCTAGTGGGAGTACAGAGACCCAGTACTCC.

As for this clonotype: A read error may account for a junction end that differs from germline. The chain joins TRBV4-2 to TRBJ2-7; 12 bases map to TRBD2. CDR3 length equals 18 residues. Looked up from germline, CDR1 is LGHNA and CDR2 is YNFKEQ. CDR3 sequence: CASSQYGLAGIGSCEQYF. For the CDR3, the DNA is TGTGCTAGCAGCCAATATGGACTAGCGGGAATCGGGTCCTGCGAGCAGTACTTC.

CDR3 loop: CASSLTGEQETQYF. The DNA of the CDR3 is TGCGCCAGCAGCCTCACGGGGGAACAAGAGACCCAGTACTTC. V is TRBV4-1 and J is TRBJ2-5; the D gene is possibly TRBD2 (6 bases). Looked up from germline, CDR1 is MGHRA and CDR2 is YSYEKL. The CDR3 sequence is 14 residues long. Trimming took off 4 bases at V and 2 bases at J, with 11 bases between the two ends.

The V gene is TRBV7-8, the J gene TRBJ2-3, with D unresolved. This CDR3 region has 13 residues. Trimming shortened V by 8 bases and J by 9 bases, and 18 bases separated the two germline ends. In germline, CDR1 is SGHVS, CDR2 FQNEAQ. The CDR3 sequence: CASWVVDEVTQYF. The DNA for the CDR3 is TGTGCCAGCTGGGTGGTGGACGAGGTCACGCAGTATTTT.

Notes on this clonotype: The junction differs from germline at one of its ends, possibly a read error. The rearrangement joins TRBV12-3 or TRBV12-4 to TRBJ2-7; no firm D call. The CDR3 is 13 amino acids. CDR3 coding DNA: TGTACCAGTAGTTTAAGCACGAGATACGAGCAGTACTTC. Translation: CTSSLSTRYEQYF.

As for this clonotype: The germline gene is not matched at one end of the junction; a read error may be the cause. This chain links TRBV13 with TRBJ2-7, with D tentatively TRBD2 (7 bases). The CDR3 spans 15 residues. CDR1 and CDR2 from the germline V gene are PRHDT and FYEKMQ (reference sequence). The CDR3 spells CASAGEGDTSYEQYF. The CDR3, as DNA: TGTGCCAGCGCGGGAGAGGGGGACACCTCCTACGAGCAATACTTT. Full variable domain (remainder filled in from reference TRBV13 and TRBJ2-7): AAGVIQSPRHLIKEKRETATLKCYPIPRHDTVYWYQQGPGQDPQFLISFYEKMQSDKGSIPDRFSAQQFSDYHSELNMSSLELGDSALYFCASAGEGDTSYEQYFGPGTRLTVT.

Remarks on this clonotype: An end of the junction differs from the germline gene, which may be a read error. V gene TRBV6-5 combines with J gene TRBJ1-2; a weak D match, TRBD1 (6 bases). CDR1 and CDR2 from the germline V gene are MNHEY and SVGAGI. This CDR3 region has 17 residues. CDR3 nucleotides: TGTACCAGCAGTTTCCAAGCGACAGGAGGCAATAACTACGGCTACACCTTC. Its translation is CTSSFQATGGNNYGYTF.

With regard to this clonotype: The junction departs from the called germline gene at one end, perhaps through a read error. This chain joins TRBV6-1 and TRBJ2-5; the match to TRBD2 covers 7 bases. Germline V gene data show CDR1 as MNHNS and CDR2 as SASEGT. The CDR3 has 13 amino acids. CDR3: CASSERTSVTHYF. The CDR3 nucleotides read TGTGCCAGCAGTGAAAGAACTAGCGTGACCCACTACTTC.

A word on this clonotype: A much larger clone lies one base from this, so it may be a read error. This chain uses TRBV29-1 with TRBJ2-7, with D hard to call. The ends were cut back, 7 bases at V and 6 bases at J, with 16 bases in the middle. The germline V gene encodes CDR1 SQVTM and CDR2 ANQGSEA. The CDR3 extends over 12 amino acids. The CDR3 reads CSADWGNREQYF. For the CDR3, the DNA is TGCAGCGCGGATTGGGGTAATCGCGAGCAGTACTTC.

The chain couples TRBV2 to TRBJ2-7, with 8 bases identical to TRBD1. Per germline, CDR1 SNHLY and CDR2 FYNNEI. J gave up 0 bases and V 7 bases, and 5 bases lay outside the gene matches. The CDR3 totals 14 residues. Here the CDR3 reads CASNDRGSSYEQYF. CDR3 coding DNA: TGTGCCAGCAACGACAGGGGTAGCTCCTACGAGCAGTACTTC.